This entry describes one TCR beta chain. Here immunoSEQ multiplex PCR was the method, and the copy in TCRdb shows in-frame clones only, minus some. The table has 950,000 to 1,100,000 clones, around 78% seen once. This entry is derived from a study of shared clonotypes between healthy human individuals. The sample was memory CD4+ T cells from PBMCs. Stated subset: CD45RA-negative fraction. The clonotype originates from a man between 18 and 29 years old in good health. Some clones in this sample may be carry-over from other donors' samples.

CDR3 DNA: TGTGCCAGCTCACAGACTAACAGCCGGAATTCACCCCTCCACTTT. It yields the protein CASSQTNSRNSPLHF. The chain employs TRBV18 and TRBJ1-6; D not certain. Germline V gene data show CDR1 as KGHSH and CDR2 as LQKENI. The CDR3 extends over 15 amino acids. Trimming cost V 4 bases and J 7 bases, with 14 bases left between them.